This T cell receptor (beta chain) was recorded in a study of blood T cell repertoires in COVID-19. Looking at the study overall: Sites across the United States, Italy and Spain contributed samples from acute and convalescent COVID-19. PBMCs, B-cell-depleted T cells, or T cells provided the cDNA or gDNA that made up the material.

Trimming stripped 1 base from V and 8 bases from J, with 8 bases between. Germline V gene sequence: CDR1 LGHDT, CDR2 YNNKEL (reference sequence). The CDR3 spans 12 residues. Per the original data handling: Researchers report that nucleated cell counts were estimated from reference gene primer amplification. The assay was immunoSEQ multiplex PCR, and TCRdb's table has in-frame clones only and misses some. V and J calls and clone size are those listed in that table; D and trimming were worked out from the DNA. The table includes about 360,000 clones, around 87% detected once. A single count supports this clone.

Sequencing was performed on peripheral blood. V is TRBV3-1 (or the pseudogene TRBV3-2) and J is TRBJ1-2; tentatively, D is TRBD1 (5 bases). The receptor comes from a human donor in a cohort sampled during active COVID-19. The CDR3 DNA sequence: TGTGCCAGCAGCCAAGCGGGGGTAGGCTACACCTTC. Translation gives CASSQAGVGYTF.